The 7 T cell receptor beta chains in this list originate from one sample, sequenced in a study of lung T cells in sarcoidosis with Löfgren's syndrome. Each CDR3 protein gets one entry after TCRdb re-called the reads with MiXCR. The table includes about 9,400 distinct CDR3 sequences, around 20% detected once. Source material: CD4+ T cells from bronchoalveolar lavage. The origin of the receptors is a human donor with sarcoidosis (Löfgren's syndrome or another form), or a control subject (not recorded which).

In its sample, this clonotype was seen many times. This chain links TRBV12-5 with TRBJ2-3; unclear D gene. V was trimmed by 5 bases and J by 2 bases, leaving 14 bases between them. Germline-derived CDR1 and CDR2 are LGHNT and FRNRAP. The CDR3 totals 15 residues. The CDR3 DNA follows: TGTGCTAGTGGTAGAAGCGCCGAGAACACAGATACGCAGTATTTT. Its protein is CASGRSAENTDTQYF.

There are many counts of this clonotype. This chain uses TRBV20-1 with TRBJ2-5, with D perhaps TRBD2 (5 bases). The CDR3 has 14 amino acids. V lost 5 bases and J 3 bases, leaving 16 bases between the germline ends. Looked up from germline, CDR1 is DFQATT and CDR2 is SNEGSKA (reference sequence). The CDR3 loop is CSALAGRAKETQYF. The DNA for the CDR3 is TGCAGTGCTCTCGCGGGTAGGGCTAAAGAGACCCAGTACTTC.

This clonotype is medium-sized by share. J is TRBJ2-2 and V is TRBV20-1, with 7 bases lining up with TRBD1. V gave up 2 bases and J gave up 2 bases; unmatched junction bases: 5. This CDR3 region has 15 residues. Germline V lookup: CDR1 DFQATT, CDR2 SNEGSKA (reference sequence). In DNA, the CDR3 is TGCAGTGCTAGAAAGGGGGCCCTAAACACCGGGGAGCTGTTTTTT. It specifies CSARKGALNTGELFF.

This clonotype was detected ten times or more. The V and J genes are TRBV28 and TRBJ2-7; possibly TRBD1 for D (6 bases). CDR3 length equals 12 residues. Trimming stripped 6 bases from V and 7 bases from J, with 13 bases between. Per the germline V gene, CDR1 is MDHEN and CDR2 is SYDVKM. DNA for the CDR3: TGTGCCAGCAGCCGAGGGGGAAGGGAGCAGTACTTC. This sequence encodes CASSRGGREQYF.

Sample share makes this clonotype large. The chain joins TRBV20-1 to TRBJ2-7; D possibly uses TRBD1 or TRBD2 (5 bases each). Germline CDR1 reads DFQATT; CDR2 reads SNEGSKA (reference sequence). V dropped 3 bases and J dropped 1 base, with 13 bases sitting between them. The CDR3 length is 14 residues. CDR3 sequence: CSASKGSRSYEQYF. The CDR3 nucleotides are TGCAGTGCTAGTAAGGGGAGCCGTTCCTACGAGCAGTACTTC.

This CDR3 reads CGALPRVPWDQYF. Written as DNA, the CDR3 is TGCGGCGCCTTACCTAGGGTTCCTTGGGACCAGTACTTC. This chain uses TRBV20-1 with TRBJ2-5; D is uncertain. Germline V gene data show CDR1 as DFQATT and CDR2 as SNEGSKA (reference sequence). This CDR3 comprises 13 residues.

This clonotype has just a few counts. V gene TRBV5-4 combines with J gene TRBJ1-1, with 9 bases fitting TRBD1. Trimming at V came to 2 bases and at J to 0 bases, leaving 11 bases not matched to a gene. This CDR3 is 18 amino acids long. In germline, CDR1 is SGHNT, CDR2 YYREEE (reference sequence). The CDR3 DNA is TGTGCCAGCAGCTTTGGCATTGACAGGGGGTTCATGAACACTGAAGCTTTCTTT. This translates into CASSFGIDRGFMNTEAFF.